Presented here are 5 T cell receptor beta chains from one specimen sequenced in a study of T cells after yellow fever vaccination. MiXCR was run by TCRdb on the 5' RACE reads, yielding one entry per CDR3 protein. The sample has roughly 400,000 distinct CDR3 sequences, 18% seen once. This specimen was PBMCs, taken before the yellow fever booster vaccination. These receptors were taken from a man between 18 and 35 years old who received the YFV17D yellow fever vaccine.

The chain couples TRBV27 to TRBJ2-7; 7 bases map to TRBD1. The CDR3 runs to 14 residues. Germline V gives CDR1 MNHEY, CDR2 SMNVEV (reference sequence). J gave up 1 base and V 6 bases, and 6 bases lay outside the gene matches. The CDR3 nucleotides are TGTGCCAGCAGGCCGGGACAGAGATCCTACGAGCAGTACGTC. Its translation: CASRPGQRSYEQYV.

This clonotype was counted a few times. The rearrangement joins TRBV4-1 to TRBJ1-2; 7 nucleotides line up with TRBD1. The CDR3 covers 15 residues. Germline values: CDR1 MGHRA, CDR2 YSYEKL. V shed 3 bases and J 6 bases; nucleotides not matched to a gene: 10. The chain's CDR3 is CASSHVRTGRHGYTF. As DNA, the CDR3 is TGCGCCAGCAGCCACGTCAGGACAGGAAGGCATGGCTACACCTTC.

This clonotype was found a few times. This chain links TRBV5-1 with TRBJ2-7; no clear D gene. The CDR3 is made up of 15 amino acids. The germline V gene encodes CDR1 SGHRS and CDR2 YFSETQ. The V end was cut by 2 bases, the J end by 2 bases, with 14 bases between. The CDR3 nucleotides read TGCGCCAGCAGCTTACCCCCTCAAGGTACCTACGAGCAGTACTTC. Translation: CASSLPPQGTYEQYF.

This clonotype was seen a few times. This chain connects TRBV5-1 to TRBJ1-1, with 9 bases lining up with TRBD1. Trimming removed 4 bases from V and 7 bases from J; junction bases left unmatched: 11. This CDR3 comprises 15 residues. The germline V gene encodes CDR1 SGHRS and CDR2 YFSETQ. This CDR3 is CASSEGTGSVDEAFF. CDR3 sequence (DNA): TGCGCCAGCAGCGAAGGGACAGGGTCGGTGGATGAAGCTTTCTTT.

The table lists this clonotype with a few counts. CDR3 bases: TGCGCCAGCAGCCGCCGGGACAGGGGCTCCTACAATGAGCAGTTCTTC. It specifies CASSRRDRGSYNEQFF. The chain combines TRBV5-1 with TRBJ2-1; 10 bases align to TRBD1. V dropped 4 bases and J dropped 0; count of bases not matched to a gene: 4. Germline CDR1 reads SGHRS; CDR2 reads YFSETQ. There are 16 residues in the CDR3.